These T cell receptor beta chains were read from a single sample in a study of blood T cell repertoires in COVID-19. Using immunoSEQ multiplex PCR, the repertoire was profiled, and TCRdb retains in-frame clones only, with some absent. The sample lists 450,000 to 500,000 clones; 70% to 90% were seen once. Sample: peripheral blood. The receptors were sampled from a human donor in a cohort sampled during active COVID-19. The CDR3 runs from the conserved cysteine through the conserved F or W. The order of the fields is J gene, V gene, CDR3 protein.

>TRBJ2-7|TRBV5-1
CASSLVASGGREQYF
>TRBJ1-1|TRBV11-2
CASSTGTVNTEAFF
>TRBJ1-5|TRBV3-1/TRBV3-2
CASSNGHSNQPQHF
>TRBJ1-1|TRBV27
CASRTMIRDPGTITEAFF
>TRBJ2-1|TRBV3-1/TRBV3-2
CASSQRGLAGGGYEQFF
>TRBJ1-5|TRBV5-1
CASSLDGGESNQPQHF
>TRBJ2-5|TRBV19
CASSALSGLAGVSEETQYF
>TRBJ2-3|TRBV6-6
CASGRNTDTQYF
>TRBJ2-1|TRBV24-1
CATSDYHSGVNNEQFF
>TRBJ1-2|TRBV30
CAWSAAPLRGYTF
>TRBJ1-2|TRBV28
CASRDSSNYGYTF
>TRBJ1-2|TRBV6-5
CASRRDRANYGYTF
>TRBJ2-3|TRBV3-1/TRBV3-2
CASSQEAGLGAQYF
>TRBJ1-5|TRBV4-1
CASSQEGSLRSNQPQHF
>TRBJ2-7|TRBV27
CASSLSTGGLAYEQYF
>TRBJ2-3|TRBV28
CASSFRTSGRGADTQYF
>TRBJ2-1|TRBV7-2
CASSPVTGNEQFF
>TRBJ2-2|TRBV28
CASYRESNTGELFF
>TRBJ2-1|TRBV4-3
CASSQDLAGVREQFF
>TRBJ2-1|TRBV6-5
CASGSLGGRANEQFF
>TRBJ2-6|TRBV19
CASSPTGGAYSGANVLTF
>TRBJ2-3|TRBV29-1
CSVALWATDTQYF
>TRBJ1-2|TRBV28
CASSLTGEAYGYTF
>TRBJ1-4|TRBV18
CASSPPEGLLFF
>TRBJ1-2|TRBV7-2
CASSLSDRGARGGYTF
>TRBJ2-1|TRBV5-1
CASSLVYDSYNEQFF
>TRBJ1-2|TRBV19
CASSMSGLTYGYTF
>TRBJ2-1|TRBV24-1
CATSDPSGSPYNEQFF
>TRBJ2-7|TRBV7-9
CASSPSGLAGDYEQYF
>TRBJ1-2|TRBV7-2
CASSSRINYGYTF
>TRBJ2-1|TRBV14
CASSHRRDGRTANEQFF
>TRBJ1-4|TRBV3-1/TRBV3-2
CASSQDLGGIAEKLFF
>TRBJ2-1|TRBV9
CASSVGTSVHEQFF
>TRBJ1-2|TRBV19
CATQRQGSHGYTF
>TRBJ2-6|TRBV3-1/TRBV3-2
CASSQVPRGANVLTF
>TRBJ2-2|TRBV7-2
CASSLETPAGELFF
>TRBJ2-7|TRBV6-5
CASRDPYRGYEQYF
>TRBJ2-5|TRBV7-9
CASSPSGIRTGGTQYF
>TRBJ1-2|TRBV6-5
CASSYSGQGYYGYTF
>TRBJ2-2|TRBV6-5
CASSQTGPLTGELFF
>TRBJ2-2|TRBV5-5
CASSLIASSGELFF